This T cell receptor beta chain was recorded in a study of naive and memory T cell subsets. Study-wide findings and caveats: Gini index rose across naive, CM, EM and EMRA in CD4 and CD8.

This clonotype was counted between two and nine times. Antigen unknown. Two oligonucleotides, mixed equimolar, formed the beta constant-region primer covering TRBC1 and TRBC2. TCRdb reprocessed the UMI-ligation and nested PCR reads via MiXCR and lists one record per CDR3 protein. The table includes over 75,000 distinct CDR3 sequences, around 13% detected once. The CDR3 has 14 amino acids. V lost 1 base to trimming and J lost 1 base, with 8 bases between them. Germline V gives CDR1 DFQATT, CDR2 SNEGSKA (reference sequence). Sequencing used central memory CD4+ T cells from blood. The chain has TRBV20-1 and TRBJ1-5; D might be TRBD1 (5 bases). The sequence came from a human donor in good health. CDR3 protein: CSARGRVSNQPQHF. The CDR3 region has the DNA TGCAGTGCTAGAGGCAGGGTGAGCAATCAGCCCCAGCATTTT.